This TCR beta chain appears in the sequencing data of a study of cytomegalovirus exposure and HLA in healthy donors. Points from the study as a whole: Later examination showed HLA-associated TCR beta chains had greater clonal expansion than equally common others. An analysis done earlier found most TCR beta V segments productive about 90% or about 30% of the time.

Turning to this clone: The antigen is undetermined.

Despite likely unrecorded immune exposures, the donors were nominally healthy at the time of sampling. CDR3 size: 16 residues. Per the germline V gene, CDR1 is SGHTS and CDR2 is YDEGEE. The V gene end was trimmed by 2 bases and the J gene end by 10 bases; junction bases not matched to a gene: 14. A multiplex PCR was run with 60 Vbeta primers and 13 Jbeta primers. Profiled with immunoSEQ multiplex PCR; TCRdb holds only in-frame clones, not every one. The sample lists roughly 82,000 clones; 72% were seen once. This clonotype originated in a woman in her 40s in good health and CMV-seropositive. Sequenced input: PBMCs. The gene calls are TRBV5-8 and TRBJ1-4, with TRBD1 matching 7 bases. For the CDR3, the DNA is TGTGCCAGCAGCTTTGACAGGGTTCAAGGCCGGGGAAAACTGTTTTTT. The encoded protein is CASSFDRVQGRGKLFF.